This T cell receptor (beta chain) was retrieved from a study of OX40 agonist ivuxolimab in advanced cancers. Turning to the study itself: Ivuxolimab, an antibody acting as an agonist of OX40 (CD134), was used to treat patients.

A remark on this clone: Antigen specificity is unknown. Other DNA sequences from this sample encode an identical CDR3 as well.

Assay: immunoSEQ multiplex PCR; the TCRdb copy retains only in-frame clones and omits some. The top ten hold 25% to 40% of the sample, which has around 30,000 clones, 70% to 90% seen once. Points from the study as a whole: There were, on average, more expanded clones in CD8+ T cells than in CD4+. In the 0.1 to 3.0 mg/kg range, CD4+ and CD8+ blood T cells had expanded clonally by week 6.

The V and J ends lost 0 bases and 0 bases respectively, with 7 bases between them. The CDR3 is made up of 15 amino acids. CDR1 SGDLS and CDR2 YYNGEE come from the germline V gene. J is TRBJ2-1 and V is TRBV9; D is ambiguous. The source material was CD4+ or CD8+ T cells sorted from blood, sampled in a trial of the OX40 agonist ivuxolimab. The source of this sequence is an adult with an advanced solid tumor such as melanoma, head and neck, liver or kidney cancer. The CDR3 DNA follows: TGTGCCAGCAGCGTAGTGGGTGGCTCCTACAATGAGCAGTTCTTC. It translates to CASSVVGGSYNEQFF.